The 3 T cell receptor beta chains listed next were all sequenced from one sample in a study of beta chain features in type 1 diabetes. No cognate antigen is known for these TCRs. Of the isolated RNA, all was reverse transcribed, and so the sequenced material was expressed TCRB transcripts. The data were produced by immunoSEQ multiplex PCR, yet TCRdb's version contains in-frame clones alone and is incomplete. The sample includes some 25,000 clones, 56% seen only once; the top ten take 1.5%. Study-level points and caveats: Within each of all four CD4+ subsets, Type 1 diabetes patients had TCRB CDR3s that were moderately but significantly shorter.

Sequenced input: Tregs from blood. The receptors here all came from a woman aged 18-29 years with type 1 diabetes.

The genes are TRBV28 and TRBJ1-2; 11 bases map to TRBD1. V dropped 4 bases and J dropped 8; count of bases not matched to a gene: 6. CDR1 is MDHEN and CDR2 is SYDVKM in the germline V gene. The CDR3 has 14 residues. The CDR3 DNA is TGTGCCAGCAGTTCAGGACAGGGGGCAGGGGGCTACACCTTC. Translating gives CASSSGQGAGGYTF.

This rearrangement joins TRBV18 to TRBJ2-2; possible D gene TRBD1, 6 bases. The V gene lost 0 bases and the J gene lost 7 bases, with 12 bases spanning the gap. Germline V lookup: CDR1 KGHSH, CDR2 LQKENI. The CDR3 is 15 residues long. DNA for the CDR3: TGTGCCAGCTCACCACCTGCAGGGGCTAACGGGGAGCTGTTTTTT. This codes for CASSPPAGANGELFF.

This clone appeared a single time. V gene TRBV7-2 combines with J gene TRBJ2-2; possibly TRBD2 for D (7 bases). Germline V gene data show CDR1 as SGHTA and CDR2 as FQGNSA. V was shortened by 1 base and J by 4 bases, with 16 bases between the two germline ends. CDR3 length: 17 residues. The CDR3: CASSLGGGGVVTGELFF. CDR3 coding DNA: TGTGCCAGCAGCTTAGGAGGGGGGGGAGTCGTCACCGGGGAGCTGTTTTTT.